These 21 T cell receptor beta chains came from one sample sequenced in a study of OX40 agonist ivuxolimab in advanced cancers. Library prep was done by the immunoSEQ multiplex PCR assay. The immuneACCESS repertoire file appears here via TCRdb, limited to in-frame rearrangements. These files lack a portion of the clones; in checked studies, under half of the deficit traces to unresolved V genes, and the cause of the others is not known. The sample table shows about 73,000 clones, and approximately 86% are seen once. Approximately 8% of the sample comes from the top ten. The starting material was CD4+ or CD8+ T cells sorted from blood, obtained in a trial of the OX40 agonist ivuxolimab. These receptors originate from an adult with an advanced solid tumor such as melanoma, head and neck, liver or kidney cancer.

The chain couples TRBV19 to TRBJ1-4, with 8 nucleotides matching TRBD1. CDR1 is LNHDA and CDR2 is SQIVND in the germline V gene (reference sequence). With 4 bases clipped from V and 8 bases from J, the junction kept 12 bases outside the gene matches. This CDR3 is built from 16 residues. The CDR3 DNA is TGTGCCAGTAGTAACGACAGGGGCCGGGCAGAGGAAAAACTGTTTTTT. Encoded protein: CASSNDRGRAEEKLFF.

The rearrangement uses TRBV7-3 and TRBJ2-1; no definite D call. This CDR3 contains 13 residues. Germline loops: CDR1 SGHTA, CDR2 FQGTGA. V shed 6 bases and J shed 2 bases, with 8 bases lying between them. The CDR3 region has the DNA TGTGCCAGCAGTTCTTTAGCCTACAATGAGCAGTTCTTC. Residues: CASSSLAYNEQFF.

The chain uses TRBV29-1 and TRBJ1-1; 7 bases match TRBD1. The germline V gene encodes CDR1 SQVTM and CDR2 ANQGSEA. The J segment lost 1 base and the V segment lost 6 bases, leaving 11 bases of the junction unmatched. CDR3 length: 15 amino acids. The CDR3 protein is CSVAGTAASNTEAFF. The CDR3 nucleotides are TGCAGCGTGGCCGGGACAGCCGCTTCGAACACTGAAGCTTTCTTT.

This clone was counted only a few times. This sequence joins TRBV28 and TRBJ2-7; the D gene is possibly TRBD1 (6 bases). V lost 1 base to trimming and J lost 3 bases, with 13 bases between them. Germline V gene data show CDR1 as MDHEN and CDR2 as SYDVKM. This CDR3 is 15 amino acids long. CDR3 nucleotides: TGTGCCAGCAGTTTATCAGGGGCGAACTTCTACGAGCAGTACTTC. This sequence encodes CASSLSGANFYEQYF.

The chain joins TRBV19 to TRBJ1-5, with D tentatively TRBD1 (5 bases). V dropped 3 bases and J dropped 9 bases, with 15 bases sitting between them. Germline values: CDR1 LNHDA, CDR2 SQIVND (reference sequence). CDR3 length: 14 amino acids. In DNA form, the CDR3 reads TGTGCCAGTAGTATTAGTGGCCAGGGATCGCCCCAGCATTTT. Amino acid sequence: CASSISGQGSPQHF.

The chain links TRBV19 to TRBJ2-1; 9 bases agree with TRBD2. After removal of 5 bases from V and 0 bases from J, the junction contained 8 bases not matched to a gene. The CDR3 has 17 residues. Germline-derived CDR1 and CDR2 are LNHDA and SQIVND (reference sequence). The CDR3 region has the DNA TGTGCCAGTAGTCGGATAGCGGGAGCGACCTCCTACAATGAGCAGTTCTTC. This codes for CASSRIAGATSYNEQFF.

The gene calls are TRBV4-2 and TRBJ1-6; D not certain. V was clipped by 4 bases and J by 0 bases, with 10 bases between them. Germline-derived CDR1 and CDR2 are LGHNA and YNFKEQ. The CDR3 is made up of 16 amino acids. In DNA, the CDR3 is TGTGCCAGCAGCCCTGAAGGGAGCTCCTATAATTCACCCCTCCACTTT. Translation gives CASSPEGSSYNSPLHF.

The chain recombines TRBV5-4 with TRBJ1-4, with D possibly matching TRBD1 (5 bases). The CDR3 is made up of 14 amino acids. Germline loops: CDR1 SGHNT, CDR2 YYREEE (reference sequence). With 3 bases removed from V and 3 bases from J, the gap between germline ends came to 9 bases. CDR3 in DNA: TGTGCCAGCAGCTCGGGGGGGGCTAATGAAAAACTGTTTTTT. This codes for CASSSGGANEKLFF. The full variable domain, in which reference TRBV5-4 and TRBJ1-4 provide the parts outside the CDR3, is ETGVTQSPTHLIKTRGQQVTLRCSSQSGHNTVSWYQQALGQGPQFIFQYYREEENGRGNFPPRFSGLQFPNYSSELNVNALELDDSALYLCASSSGGANEKLFFGSGTQLSVL.

The genes are TRBV7-9 and TRBJ2-5; D is unresolved. Trimming removed 7 bases from V and 2 bases from J, with 5 bases in between. The CDR3 consists of 11 residues. Germline assignment: CDR1 SEHNR and CDR2 FQNEAQ (reference sequence). The CDR3 here is CASKKQETQYF. In DNA, the CDR3 is TGTGCCAGCAAAAAACAAGAGACCCAGTACTTC.

V gene TRBV9 combines with J gene TRBJ2-5; tentatively, D is TRBD2 (7 bases). Germline CDR1 and CDR2: SGDLS and YYNGEE. V was pared by 7 bases and J by 5 bases, with 15 bases between. This CDR3 contains 13 residues. The CDR3 loop reads CASGASGQETQYF. The DNA of the CDR3 is TGTGCCAGCGGGGCTAGCGGACAGGAGACCCAGTACTTC.

V usage is TRBV5-4 and J usage is TRBJ2-1; D might be TRBD1 or TRBD2, each matching 6 bases. V lost 4 bases, J lost 0 bases, and 17 bases lay in between. The CDR3 totals 17 residues. Germline CDR1 is SGHNT and CDR2 is YYREEE (reference sequence). In nucleotides, the CDR3 is TGTGCCAGCAGCCAGGTCGGGGGCCTCCCCTCCTACAATGAGCAGTTCTTC. Translated: CASSQVGGLPSYNEQFF.

In this sample, this clone turned up once. The CDR3 is CASSLGLFNEQFF. In DNA, the CDR3 is TGCGCCAGCAGCTTGGGGCTCTTCAATGAGCAGTTCTTC. The V and J genes are TRBV5-1 and TRBJ2-1; D not certain. The germline CDR1 and CDR2 sequences are SGHRS and YFSETQ. The ends were cut back, 0 bases at V and 6 bases at J, with 7 bases in the middle. The CDR3 sequence is 13 residues long.

V is TRBV2 and J is TRBJ2-7, with 10 bases lining up with TRBD1. The germline V gene encodes CDR1 SNHLY and CDR2 FYNNEI. The CDR3 length is 15 residues. J gave up 1 base and V 5 bases, and 5 bases lay outside the gene matches. The CDR3 reads CASSKDRGPSYEQYF. The CDR3 nucleotides are TGTGCCAGCAGTAAAGACAGGGGGCCTTCCTACGAGCAGTACTTC.

The rearrangement joins TRBV10-3 to TRBJ1-2; possible D gene TRBD1, 6 bases. This CDR3 has 14 amino acids. In germline, CDR1 is ENHRY, CDR2 SYGVKD. The V end was cut by 2 bases, the J end by 3 bases, with 10 bases between. As DNA, the CDR3 is TGTGCCATCAGTGAGCCCGACAGGTACTATGGCTACACCTTC. Its translation is CAISEPDRYYGYTF.

This chain's CDR3 is CASSQGSGGGYEQYF. CDR3 DNA: TGCGCCAGCAGCCAGGGAAGCGGGGGGGGCTACGAGCAGTACTTC. The chain uses TRBV4-3 and TRBJ2-7, with 10 bases identical to TRBD2. The CDR3 length is 15 residues. The V gene's germline CDR1 is LGHNA and CDR2 YSLEER. The V gene end was trimmed by 3 bases and the J gene end by 3 bases; junction bases not matched to a gene: 5.

V and J are TRBV15 and TRBJ2-1; D is unclear. Trimming took off 4 bases at V and 1 base at J, with 8 bases between the two ends. This CDR3 is built from 14 residues. Germline V gene data show CDR1 as LNHNV and CDR2 as YYDKDF (reference sequence). The CDR3 DNA reads as TGTGCCACCAGCATCCCAGGTTCCTACAATGAGCAGTTCTTC. Translated, it gives CATSIPGSYNEQFF.

The chain is built from TRBV7-9 and TRBJ2-2; D may be TRBD2 (5 bases). Germline values: CDR1 SEHNR, CDR2 FQNEAQ (reference sequence). CDR3 length: 15 residues. Deletions cut 3 bases from V and 4 bases from J, with 12 bases between. The CDR3 loop reads CASSFGLTGTGELFF. The CDR3 bases are TGTGCCAGCAGCTTCGGACTTACGGGCACCGGGGAGCTGTTTTTT.

The V call is TRBV10-1, the J call TRBJ1-1; no definite D call. Germline CDR1 and CDR2: WNHNN and SYGVQD (reference sequence). This CDR3 has 12 residues. The V end was cut by 3 bases, the J end by 3 bases, with 5 bases between. The DNA of the CDR3 is TGCGCCAGCAGTGACTCGTACACTGAAGCTTTCTTT. Protein sequence: CASSDSYTEAFF.

This clone was observed once. This chain uses TRBV5-6 with TRBJ2-1; 9 positions agree with TRBD2. The CDR3 spans 13 residues. Losses at the gene ends were 3 bases for V and 8 bases for J; bases not matched to a gene: 3. Germline loops: CDR1 SGHDT, CDR2 YYEEEE. Written as DNA, the CDR3 is TGTGCCAGCAGCTCGGGACTAGCCGATGAGCAGTTCTTC. Translating it yields CASSSGLADEQFF.

This chain joins TRBV2 and TRBJ2-4; TRBD2 is a possible D gene (7 bases). The CDR3 runs 16 residues. From germline, CDR1 is SNHLY and CDR2 FYNNEI. V was shortened by 10 bases and J by 5 bases, with 24 bases between the two germline ends. DNA for the CDR3: TGTGCCATCCAACTCAGGAGGTCGGGGGGCCAAAACATTCAGTACTTC. Amino acid sequence: CAIQLRRSGGQNIQYF.

CDR3 sequence reads: CASSELRTNTEAFF. The CDR3 coding sequence is TGCGCCAGCAGTGAATTAAGAACGAACACTGAAGCTTTCTTT. This chain connects TRBV10-2 to TRBJ1-1; no firm D call. Germline V gives CDR1 WSHSY, CDR2 SAAADI. Trimming left V 3 bases short and J 1 base short, with 9 bases between. The CDR3 length is 14 residues.